A selection of T cell receptor beta chains follows, all from one sample in a study of blood T cell repertoires in COVID-19. Profiled with immunoSEQ multiplex PCR; TCRdb holds only in-frame clones, not every one. The table includes some 87,000 clones, over 70% detected once. Sequenced input: peripheral blood. The receptors were sampled from an elderly man with active or convalescent COVID-19. Each CDR3 is given with its conserved first and last residue. D genes are given only for firm matches. Clone size appears in some rows only: once, few, many, or a class for an expanded clone.

V	D	size	J	CDR3	DNA
TRBV9	TRBD2	.	TRBJ2-3	CASSVDSGGLDTQYF	TGTGCCAGCAGCGTAGATAGCGGGGGGTTGGATACGCAGTATTTT
TRBV13	TRBD1	many	TRBJ2-7	CASNTGGASYEQYF	TGTGCCAGCAACACAGGGGGCGCATCCTACGAGCAGTACTTC
TRBV6-6	.	once	TRBJ2-7	CASSYSQVYEQYF	TGTGCCAGCAGTTACTCCCAGGTTTACGAGCAGTACTTC
TRBV7-9	TRBD1	.	TRBJ1-1	CASSLVPGQGRRGTEAFF	TGTGCCAGCAGCTTAGTCCCGGGACAGGGTCGTCGTGGCACTGAAGCTTTCTTT
TRBV29-1	.	.	TRBJ1-4	CSVMQSATNEKLFF	TGCAGCGTTATGCAGTCCGCAACTAATGAAAAACTGTTTTTT
TRBV5-4	TRBD1	.	TRBJ2-1	CASSVRTGVNEQFF	TGTGCCAGCAGCGTCCGGACAGGAGTCAATGAGCAGTTCTTC
TRBV28	.	.	TRBJ1-6	CAITGTRNSPLHF	TGTGCCATAACCGGGACAAGGAATTCACCCCTCCACTTT
TRBV11-2	.	.	TRBJ2-3	CASSNRHQYTDTQYF	TGTGCCAGCAGCAACCGACACCAATACACAGATACGCAGTATTTT
TRBV27	TRBD2	.	TRBJ2-3	CASSSLASGGAVDTQYF	TGTGCCAGCAGTTCCTTGGCTAGCGGGGGGGCTGTAGATACGCAGTATTTT
TRBV5-1	.	.	TRBJ2-2	CASSSGLSTGELFF	TGCGCCAGCAGCTCGGGACTGTCCACCGGGGAGCTGTTTTTT
TRBV5-4	TRBD2	.	TRBJ2-7	CASSLGQGGHYEQYF	TGTGCCAGCAGCTTGGGCCAGGGAGGGCACTACGAGCAGTACTTC
TRBV7-2	TRBD1	.	TRBJ2-7	CASSSTGQASYEQYF	TGTGCCAGCAGCTCGACGGGACAGGCTTCCTACGAGCAGTACTTC
TRBV4-3	.	.	TRBJ1-4	CASSQVEEKLFF	TGCGCCAGCAGCCAAGTTGAGGAAAAACTGTTTTTT
TRBV3-1/TRBV3-2	.	.	TRBJ2-2	CASSQGAGTGELFF	TGTGCCAGCAGCCAAGGGGCGGGCACCGGGGAGCTGTTTTTT
TRBV6-5	TRBD1	.	TRBJ1-5	CASSSGTGGNQPQHF	TGTGCCAGCAGTTCTGGGACAGGGGGTAATCAGCCCCAGCATTTT
TRBV6-5	.	.	TRBJ1-1	CAGKTADYTEAFF	TGTGCCGGAAAGACAGCAGATTACACTGAAGCTTTCTTT
TRBV3-1/TRBV3-2	TRBD1	.	TRBJ1-5	CASSQTGGNQPQHF	TGTGCCAGCAGCCAAACAGGGGGCAATCAGCCCCAGCATTTT
TRBV5-1	.	.	TRBJ2-4	CASSLAGNKNIQYF	TGCGCCAGCAGCTTGGCGGGGAACAAAAACATTCAGTACTTC
TRBV27	.	once	TRBJ2-1	CASRREPPYNEQFF	TGTGCCAGCAGACGAGAACCCCCCTACAATGAGCAGTTCTTC
TRBV25-1	TRBD1	once	TRBJ1-2	CASSVGTGFGYGYTF	TGTGCCAGCAGTGTAGGGACAGGGTTCGGCTATGGCTACACCTTC